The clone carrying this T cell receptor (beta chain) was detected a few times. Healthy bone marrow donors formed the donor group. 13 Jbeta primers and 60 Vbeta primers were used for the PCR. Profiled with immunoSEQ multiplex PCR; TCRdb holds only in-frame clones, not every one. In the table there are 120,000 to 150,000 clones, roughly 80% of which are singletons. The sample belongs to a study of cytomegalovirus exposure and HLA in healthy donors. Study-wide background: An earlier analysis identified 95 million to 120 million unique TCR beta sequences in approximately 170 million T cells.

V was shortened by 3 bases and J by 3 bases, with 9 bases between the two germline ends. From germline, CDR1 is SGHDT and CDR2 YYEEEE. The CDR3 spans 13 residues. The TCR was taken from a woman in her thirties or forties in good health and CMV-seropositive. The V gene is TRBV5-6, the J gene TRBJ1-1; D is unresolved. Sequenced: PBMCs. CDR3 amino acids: CASSSQLYTEAFF. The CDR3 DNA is TGTGCCAGCAGCTCCCAGTTGTACACTGAAGCTTTCTTT.